This TCR beta chain stems from a study of blood T cell repertoires in COVID-19. Study as a whole: The United States, Italy and Spain supplied acute and convalescent COVID-19 samples. From T cells, B-cell-depleted T cells, or PBMCs came the material, which was cDNA or gDNA.

This clone was found a few times. Per the authors' pipeline: It was from reference gene primer amplification that nucleated cell counts were estimated. Here immunoSEQ multiplex PCR was the method, and the copy in TCRdb shows in-frame clones only, minus some. D and trimming were read from the DNA, whereas the V and J calls and clone size are those reported in that table. The repertoire holds 210,000 or so clones, with roughly four fifths as singletons. The sequence came from a woman aged 40 to 55 with acute or convalescent COVID-19. Sequenced input: peripheral blood.

CDR3 residues: CASSYPYSGGSYEQYF. The CDR3 bases are TGTGCCAGCAGTTACCCCTATAGCGGGGGCTCCTACGAGCAGTACTTC. The chain is built from TRBV6-6 and TRBJ2-7; 9 positions agree with TRBD2. Germline loops: CDR1 MNHNY, CDR2 SVGAGI (reference sequence). The CDR3 is 16 amino acids. V shed 2 bases and J 0 bases; nucleotides not matched to a gene: 5.